One sample yielded the 7 T cell receptor beta chains listed below, sequenced in a study of post-analysis software for immune sequencing data. Regarding the study as a whole: The five TRBV segments detected at higher frequency in patients than in controls included TRBV5-6, TRBV5-1 and TRBV20-1.

The authors incorporated unique molecular identifiers into the TCR beta cDNA libraries. In TCRdb, the PCR reads were re-called with MiXCR into one record per CDR3 protein. The sample lists over 250,000 distinct CDR3 sequences, roughly a third seen once, with under 5.5% in the top ten. The antigens for these receptors are not known. Sequencing was done on a sample of blood. These receptors originate from a girl aged 10-17 years with multiple sclerosis.

This clonotype was counted many times. This chain links TRBV20-1 with TRBJ2-1; D unresolved. Germline V gene lookup returns CDR1 DFQATT and CDR2 SNEGSKA (reference sequence). This CDR3 is 15 amino acids long. With 6 bases removed from V and 4 bases from J, the gap between germline ends came to 19 bases. CDR3 region: CSAVPAHGTYNEQFF. CDR3 DNA: TGCAGTGCCGTACCAGCTCACGGAACTTACAATGAGCAGTTCTTC.

This clonotype was seen only a few times. A read error may be the cause here, since a much bigger clone is one base away. CDR3 nucleotide sequence: TGTGCCAGCAGCGTACGGGGTTGGGAGAGCTCCTACAATGAGCAGTACTTC. Encoded protein: CASSVRGWESSYNEQYF. This sequence joins TRBV9 and TRBJ2-1; TRBD2 might be the D (5 bases). The J call could be wrong; TRBJ2-7 is a better fit for the DNA end. Looked up from germline, CDR1 is SGDLS and CDR2 is YYNGEE. This CDR3 region has 17 residues.

This clonotype was picked up a small number of times. J is TRBJ2-1 and V is TRBV6-6; tentatively, D is TRBD2 (5 bases). The CDR3 length is 12 residues. Trimming removed 5 bases from V and 10 bases from J, with 12 bases in between. CDR1 is MNHNY and CDR2 is SVGAGI in the germline V gene (reference sequence). CDR3 DNA: TGTGCCAGCAGTCCCGGCCCGGGGGAGCAGTTCTTC. This encodes CASSPGPGEQFF.

As for this clonotype: This sequence may be a read error, since a much larger clone differs from it by one base. The rearrangement joins TRBV7-2 to TRBJ1-1, with TRBD1 matching 10 bases. V shed 5 bases and J 4 bases; nucleotides not matched to a gene: 4. CDR3 length: 14 residues. Per germline, CDR1 SGHTA and CDR2 FQGNSA. This chain's CDR3 is CASSKGQGSTEAFF. In DNA form, the CDR3 reads TGTGCCAGCAGCAAGGGACAGGGGAGCACTGAAGCTTTCTTT.

V usage is TRBV7-2 and J usage is TRBJ2-2; 8 positions agree with TRBD1. The germline gives CDR1 SGHTA, CDR2 FQGNSA. The CDR3 has 16 residues. With 0 bases clipped from V and 7 bases from J, the junction kept 7 bases outside the gene matches. The CDR3: CASSLAQGARGGELFF. The CDR3 DNA follows: TGTGCCAGCAGCTTAGCGCAGGGGGCGCGTGGCGGGGAGCTGTTTTTT.

This clonotype appeared many times. This chain links TRBV7-2 with TRBJ1-1, with D possibly TRBD1 on 5 matching bases. The CDR3 extends over 13 amino acids. Germline V lookup: CDR1 SGHTA, CDR2 FQGNSA. The ends were cut back, 3 bases at V and 5 bases at J, with 10 bases in the middle. This CDR3 is CASSLGKGTEAFF. The CDR3 DNA reads as TGTGCCAGCAGCTTGGGCAAGGGGACTGAAGCTTTCTTT.

The chain is built from TRBV7-2 and TRBJ2-7; D is tentatively TRBD1 or TRBD2 (7 bases each). The J call may be incorrect, as the DNA end agrees better with TRBJ2-5. This CDR3 region has 17 residues. The germline V gene encodes CDR1 SGHTA and CDR2 FQGNSA. CDR3 nucleotide sequence: TGTGCCAGCAGCTTAAGGCAGGGGGGGCCCGTTGACGAGACCCAGTACTTC. It translates to CASSLRQGGPVDETQYF.